A few counts support the clone carrying this T cell receptor beta chain. Its antigen is not known. The data were taken from a study of vaccination effects on CD4 cells after COVID-19. Overall study results and limits: Clones from infection and from vaccination both contracted markedly late after vaccination.

The ends were cut back, 3 bases at V and 0 bases at J, with 9 bases in the middle. Germline CDR1 reads SGDLS; CDR2 reads YYNGEE. This CDR3 region has 15 residues. Antigen-specific CD4+ T cell clonotypes were called by their expansion after viral peptide-pool culture in ViraFEST. CD4+ T cell isolation took place after 10 days of culture. Either the BNT162b2 or mRNA-1273 vaccine was given to participants in two doses. Produced via immunoSEQ multiplex PCR; TCRdb's table is partial and in-frame only. The table shows some 68,000 clones, with about 81% occurring only once. The sequences come from CD4+ T cells from PBMCs cultured with HCoV-229E spike peptides, collected after COVID-19 vaccination. The receptor comes from a human donor who received a COVID-19 vaccine. The chain joins TRBV9 to TRBJ2-2, with D possibly matching TRBD1 (5 bases). CDR3 sequence (DNA): TGTGCCAGCAGCGCAGGGTCGTCGAACACCGGGGAGCTGTTTTTT. Its translation is CASSAGSSNTGELFF.